Listed here are 5 T cell receptor beta chains from one sample, sequenced in a study of T cells in Graves' hyperthyroidism and ophthalmopathy. RNA transcripts yielded amplified TCR beta CDR3 regions. With the HTBI primer set, the TCR CDR3 went through a first round of RT-PCR. Using its own MiXCR run on the multiplex PCR reads, TCRdb lists one record per CDR3 protein. Among fewer than 750,000 distinct CDR3 sequences listed, 13% to 15% were seen once. Sequencing was done on a sample of blood. These receptor sequences come from a woman aged 45-60 years with Graves' ophthalmopathy.

The chain joins TRBV4-2 to TRBJ2-3; 10 bases line up with TRBD2. From germline, CDR1 is LGHNA and CDR2 YNFKEQ. Trimming took 0 bases from V and 1 from J; bases not matched to a gene: 7. The CDR3 runs 18 residues. CDR3 sequence reads: CASSQDSSSGRGTDTQYF. CDR3 DNA: TGTGCCAGCAGCCAAGATTCGTCCAGCGGGAGGGGCACAGATACGCAGTATTTT.

This chain links TRBV5-1 with TRBJ2-1; D not certain. Germline V gives CDR1 SGHRS, CDR2 YFSETQ. Trimming removed 0 bases at V and 0 bases at J, with 7 bases between. This CDR3 spans 15 amino acids. The CDR3 is CASSLEVSSYNEQFF. CDR3 DNA: TGCGCCAGCAGCTTGGAGGTATCCTCCTACAATGAGCAGTTCTTC.

This clonotype was observed a handful of times. The chain links TRBV19 to TRBJ1-5, with D hard to call. The V and J ends lost 3 bases and 0 bases respectively, with 9 bases between them. CDR1 and CDR2 from the germline V gene are LNHDA and SQIVND (reference sequence). This CDR3 is built from 15 residues. The CDR3 nucleotides read TGTGCCAGTAGTATTACAAAAAATAGCAATCAGCCCCAGCATTTT. This codes for CASSITKNSNQPQHF.

V and J are TRBV6-1 and TRBJ1-4, with D possibly being TRBD1 (6 bases). With 6 bases removed from V and 6 bases from J, the gap between germline ends came to 20 bases. The CDR3 is 16 amino acids. CDR1 is MNHNS and CDR2 is SASEGT in the germline V gene. This chain's CDR3 is CASSSLGPGDDEKLFF. The DNA for the CDR3 is TGTGCCAGCAGCTCCCTGGGGCCAGGGGATGATGAAAAACTGTTTTTT.

The chain carries TRBV11-3 and TRBJ1-4; no clear D gene. The CDR3 totals 13 residues. Germline V gene sequence: CDR1 SGHNT, CDR2 YENEEA. V dropped 5 bases and J dropped 4 bases, with 8 bases sitting between them. The CDR3 coding sequence is TGTGCCAGCAGCCCCCGAGTTAATGAAAAACTGTTTTTT. Translating gives CASSPRVNEKLFF.